This note documents a single T cell receptor beta chain sequence. Its recognized antigen is unknown. No per-base quality is available; no much larger clone lies one base away. The library was obtained by the immunoSEQ multiplex PCR assay. TCRdb took this table from immuneACCESS and kept in-frame rearrangements with V and J called. Such tables lack part of the clones; where checked against another copy, unresolved V genes explain under half of the gap, and the rest is unexplained. Counted in this sample were under 70,000 clones; 80% to 95% of them appeared once. The ten largest clones capture approximately 6.5% of the sample. These data originate in a study of T cell changes during pregnancy in multiple sclerosis (dated by TCRdb to between 2017 and 2020). At the level of the whole study: In women with multiple sclerosis, the researchers looked at how the T cell repertoire shifted as pregnancy progressed.

Trimming accounts for 2 bases at V and 7 bases at J, while the number of junction bases matched to no gene is 7. Reading the germline V gene gives CDR1 SGHTA and CDR2 FQGNSA. The CDR3 runs 15 amino acids, cysteine and phenylalanine included. This entry keeps only the CDR3 DNA: 45 bases, framed from base 1. The chain employs TRBV7-2 and TRBJ2-1; 8 central bases correspond to TRBD2. The sequences come from peripheral blood, collected in the third trimester of pregnancy. The sequence was obtained from a female donor in good health, enrolled as a control in a pregnancy study. The DNA sequence is given as TGTGCCAGCAGCTTATCGGGACTAGGAAATAATGAGCAGTTCTTC. It specifies CASSLSGLGNNEQFF.